This TCR beta chain appears in the sequencing data of a study of blood T cell repertoires in COVID-19. Study-level information: Acute-phase and convalescent COVID-19 samples originated in the United States, Italy and Spain. T cells, B-cell-depleted T cells, or PBMCs provided the cDNA or gDNA that served as material.

Original processing methods: Nucleated cell number was recorded as an estimate derived from reference gene primer amplification. Generated by immunoSEQ multiplex PCR, the TCRdb table keeps only in-frame clones and is missing some. Clonal size and the V and J genes are those of that table, whereas D and trimming came from the DNA. There are around 190,000 clones in the sample; around 89% occur only once, and less than 5.5% lies in the top ten. V dropped 6 bases and J dropped 3 bases, with 11 bases sitting between them. Germline V CDR1 and CDR2: LNHDA, SQIVND (reference sequence). This CDR3 has 14 amino acids.

Material: peripheral blood. The TCR comes from a human donor in a cohort sampled during active COVID-19. The chain uses TRBV19 and TRBJ2-2, with D possibly being TRBD2 (6 bases). In DNA, the CDR3 is TGTGCCAGTAGAAGGGACTGGGACACCGGGGAGCTGTTTTTT. This sequence encodes CASRRDWDTGELFF.